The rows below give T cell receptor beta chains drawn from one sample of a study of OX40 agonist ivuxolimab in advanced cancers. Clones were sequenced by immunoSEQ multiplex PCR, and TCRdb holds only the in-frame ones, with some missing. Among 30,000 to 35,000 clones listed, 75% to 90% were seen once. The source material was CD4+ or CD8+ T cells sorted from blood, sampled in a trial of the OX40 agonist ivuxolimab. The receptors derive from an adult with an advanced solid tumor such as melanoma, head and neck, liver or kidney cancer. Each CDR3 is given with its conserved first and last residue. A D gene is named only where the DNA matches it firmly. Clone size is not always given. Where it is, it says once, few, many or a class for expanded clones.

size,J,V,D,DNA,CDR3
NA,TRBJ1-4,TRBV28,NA,TGTGCCAGCAGGTCGAATGAAAAACTGTTTTTT,CASRSNEKLFF
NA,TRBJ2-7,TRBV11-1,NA,TGTGCCAGCAGACACAGGGACGAGCAGTACTTC,CASRHRDEQYF
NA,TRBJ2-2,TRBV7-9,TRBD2,TGTGCCAGCAGCCCGGGACTAGCGGGAGTTTACACCGGGGAGCTGTTTTTT,CASSPGLAGVYTGELFF
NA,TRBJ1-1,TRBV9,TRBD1,TGTGCCAGCAGCGTAGCCGGAGGGGGCTCTGAAGCTTTCTTT,CASSVAGGGSEAFF
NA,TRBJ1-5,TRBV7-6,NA,TGTGCCAGCAGCTTAGAAGGGGGTCTCAGCAATCAGCCCCAGCATTTT,CASSLEGGLSNQPQHF
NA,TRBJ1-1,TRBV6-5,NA,TGTGCCAGCAGCCTGAAGATGGGCCTCTCGGCTGAAGCTTTCTTT,CASSLKMGLSAEAFF
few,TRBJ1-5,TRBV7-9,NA,TGTGCCAGCAGCTTAGGGACCCAGCCCCAGCATTTT,CASSLGTQPQHF
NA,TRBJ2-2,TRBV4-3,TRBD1,TGCGCCAGCAGCCAAGACACGTTCAGGGGGCCCGGGGAGCTGTTTTTT,CASSQDTFRGPGELFF
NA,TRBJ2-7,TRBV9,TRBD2,TGTGCCAGCAGCGAGAAGCGGGAGCCCTACGAGCAGTACTTC,CASSEKREPYEQYF
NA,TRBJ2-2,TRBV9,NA,TGTGCCAGCAGCGTAGTAGACGGGGAGCTGTTTTTT,CASSVVDGELFF
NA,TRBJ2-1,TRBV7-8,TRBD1,TGTGCCAGCAGCTTGAGACAGGGGGCCTACAATGAGCAGTTCTTC,CASSLRQGAYNEQFF
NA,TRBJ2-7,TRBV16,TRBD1,TGTGCCAGCAGCCCAGGACAGGCCTACGAGCAGTACTTC,CASSPGQAYEQYF
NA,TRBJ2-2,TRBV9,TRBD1,TGTGCCAGCAGCGGAACCGGGACAGAGAACACCGGGGAGCTGTTTTTT,CASSGTGTENTGELFF
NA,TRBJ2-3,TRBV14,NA,TGTGCCAGCAGCCAAGACTTTGGGGGAAGCACAGATACGCAGTATTTT,CASSQDFGGSTDTQYF
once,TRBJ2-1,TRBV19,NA,TGTGCCACCATATCGGGGGCAGCCGCCAATGAGCAGTTCTTC,CATISGAAANEQFF
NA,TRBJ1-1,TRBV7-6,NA,TGTGCCAGCAGCTTAGTAGGGGCTATGAACACTGAAGCTTTCTTT,CASSLVGAMNTEAFF
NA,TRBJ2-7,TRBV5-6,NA,TGTGCCAGCAGCCGCGCGGGGGCGGGGGAGCAGTACTTC,CASSRAGAGEQYF
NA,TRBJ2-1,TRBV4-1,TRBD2,TGCGCCAGCAGCCAAGTGGGCGGGAGAGTCGGCGATGAGCAGTTCTTC,CASSQVGGRVGDEQFF
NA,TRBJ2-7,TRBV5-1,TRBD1,TGCGCCAGCAGCTACCGACAGGGGGGATACGAGCAGTACTTC,CASSYRQGGYEQYF
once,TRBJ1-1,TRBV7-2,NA,TGTGCCAGCAGCTTCGACGACAGGTCCGACACTGAAGCTTTCTTT,CASSFDDRSDTEAFF